The sequence of this TCR beta chain was determined in a study of cytomegalovirus exposure and HLA in healthy donors (dated by TCRdb to 2017 to 2019). Background on the whole study: An earlier analysis of approximately 640 of the donors reported 250 to 300 Gb of sequence data and some 120 million unique TCR beta sequences from around 200 million T cells. Class I and class II HLA loci were covered by the typing at four-digit resolution. Using immunosequencing, the study profiled T cell repertoires from 500 to 800 subjects and related those repertoires to cytomegalovirus serostatus. A later analysis re-analyzed previously published TCR beta repertoires from 666 donors and added high-resolution HLA genotyping to study TCR occurrence patterns. Typing coverage varied by locus: about 629-640 donors for A, B, C, DRB1 and DQB1; approximately 560 for DQA1; about 570 for DPA1; around 490 for DPB1. The later analysis used no new phenotypic data to find candidate immune exposures, relying instead on TCR beta sequences and their occurrence across donors. All discovery cohort repertoires had been generated using a single sequencing platform. Roughly 290 gigabases of sequencing data and approximately 91 million unique TCR sequences made up an early release that covered nearly 650 HLA-typed donors. Besides the first cohort of under 700 subjects, a separate validation cohort made up of 120 different subjects was used. A later genetic analysis used genome-wide SNP genotypes for about 65% of the roughly 700 donors, treating that subset as a discovery cohort. An earlier analysis of 587 of the donors used high-throughput TCR beta sequencing to judge whether each TCR beta V gene segment behaved as functional or pseudogenic. Across around 400 genotyped donors of the cohort, an average of roughly 230,000 unique TCR beta nucleotide sequences per donor were sequenced, and roughly 20% of those sequences were non-productive. The aim of the study was to test whether cataloging public T cell receptors could identify signatures of past pathogen exposure. The study combined high-throughput TCR immunosequencing, statistical association of individual TCRs with disease status, and machine learning to predict cytomegalovirus infection status. Donor age, sex, ethnicity and CMV serostatus were compiled alongside the repertoire data. Of the approximately 400 genotyped donors, more than 75% were placed in the genetic ancestry cluster associated with self-reported Caucasian donors. Roughly 5 DR-DQ haplotypes were handled as single units for association and clustering, since linkage in the cohort was strong. The study at large found these results: Compared with equally common non-associated chains, HLA-associated TCR beta chains in a later analysis were more clonally expanded and had lower generation probabilities. While some public TCRs were present in many individuals, most TCR sequences turned up only very rarely across donors. Linkage disequilibrium might explain the correlated functional status among segregating V segments, but an unknown experimental factor could not be excluded. According to a later analysis, parvovirus B19, influenza, CMV and Epstein-Barr virus appeared linked to several top co-occurrence clusters. Broadly in line with IMGT annotations, most TCR beta V segments showed up in productive rearrangements about 90% or about 30% of the time in an earlier analysis of 450 to 600 of the donors. V-gene and J-gene trimming of TCR beta chains was associated with a missense DCLRE1C variant in a later genetic analysis, and the association was replicated in an independent cohort. In both the original and validation cohorts, the classifier was reported to diagnose cytomegalovirus status with high specificity and sensitivity. A few of the identified cytomegalovirus-associated TCR beta chains were confirmed in vitro to be specific for cytomegalovirus antigens. A later analysis found that most CMV-associated TCR beta chains appeared HLA-restricted, with HLA associations seemingly driven largely by CMV exposure. Sequencing depth was assumed to be roughly uniform across donors in the presence/absence analyses, though that assumption may not hold. The only immune exposure information available for the cohort was CMV serostatus. Because some donors lacked HLA typing at each locus, the association tests relied only on the typed subset. According to the authors, the approach could potentially be generalized to other disease states and immunological phenotypes. Because counts were too low, 15 to 20 rarely observed V segments, including chromosome 9 orphons, were excluded from the earlier analysis of around 590 of the donors. In a later analysis, the rate of TCR association differed among HLA loci, with DRB1 alleles having the most associated TCRs and HLA-C alleles having the fewest. A further reported finding was that TCR beta sequences accurately predicted the HLA-A and HLA-B alleles for most subjects in the first cohort. Some IMGT-functional V segments, including TRBV6-2 and TRBV6-3, could not be told apart with the 87-base-pair reads, so those segments were excluded. The sequencing pipeline was judged likely to have produced a cluster of highly shared sequence variants as a technical artifact. Only TCR beta chains were sequenced in this cohort, and the absence of alpha or paired-chain data limited detectable features. According to a later genetic analysis, donors in an Asian-associated ancestry cluster had fewer N-insertions in productive TCRs than the approximately 630-donor mean. Assigning TCR associations to individual alleles was difficult when HLA alleles, especially DR and DQ, strongly co-occurred. In the study, some 160 TCR beta chains were listed as associated with cytomegalovirus. In a later analysis, over 15,000 TCR beta sequences were associated with specific HLA alleles at a false discovery rate of 0.05.

Trimmed from V: 0 bases; trimmed from J: 5 bases; junction bases lacking a gene match: 7. The germline V gene gives CDR1 as SGDLS and CDR2 as YYNGEE. Its CDR3 holds 15 amino acids, cysteine through phenylalanine. The only DNA kept is the CDR3, 45 bases in frame from the first base. The cohort was made up of under 800 healthy bone marrow donors. All cohort members were sampled while nominally healthy, although unrecorded immune exposures were likely present. The donor was CMV seronegative and was included in the group of 352 seronegative cohort members. A peripheral blood sample was provided by each donor, and peripheral blood mononuclear cells were used for TCR beta sequencing. The Qiagen DNeasy Blood Extraction Kit was used to extract genomic DNA from the blood cell samples. The library was obtained by the immunoSEQ multiplex PCR assay. For the multiplex PCR, a mixture combining 60 forward primers for TCR Vbeta segments and 13 reverse primers for TCR Jbeta segments was used. The CDR3 region of rearranged TCR beta genes was amplified from genomic DNA with a multiplex PCR assay. The Illumina HiSeq System was used to sequence the amplified TCR beta libraries as 87-base-pair reads. As for the authors' bioinformatics: In a later analysis, roughly 80 million unique TCR beta chains were counted across the 666 repertoires, and about 10 million of these chains were shared by at least two donors. Raw reads were error-corrected and collapsed into unique sequences by a nearest-neighbor algorithm in which closely related sequences were merged to remove PCR and sequencing errors. V, D and J gene segments were assigned by aligning CDR3 sequences to IMGT reference sequences. For a sequence to be retained, a match of at least six nucleotides was required to both a V gene segment and a J gene segment. Rearrangements were classified as productive when the CDR3 lacked stop codons and remained in frame with V and J, and all other rearrangements were classified as non-productive. Following IMGT convention, CDR3 was defined as the stretch from the second conserved V-encoded cysteine to the conserved J-encoded phenylalanine. The earlier analysis of some 540 of the donors excluded any sequence lacking an unambiguous match to a single V gene segment. An earlier analysis of approximately 590 of the donors called V segments functional above 56.7% productive rearrangements and segregating when the between-donor standard deviation exceeded 5%. A statistical classification framework was developed to diagnose cytomegalovirus status using the catalog of TCR beta chain sequences. In a later analysis, V and J genes were assigned by comparing TCR nucleotide sequences against IMGT/GENE-DB human TR gene sequences. The TCRdist pipeline was used in a later analysis to assign CDR3 sequences and most-parsimonious VDJ recombination scenarios. In a later analysis, each TCR beta chain was defined by its CDR3 amino acid sequence together with its V-gene family, and reads without a unique V-gene family were excluded. A later analysis removed 500 to 650 highly shared, low-generation-probability nucleotide sequences to deal with suspected cross-contamination and a sequencing artifact. A later analysis calculated a clonal expansion index for each public chain from normalized within-repertoire ranks of inferred template counts. In a later analysis, generation probabilities were computed with a VDJ recombination model fitted to out-of-frame rearrangements, and the resulting probabilities were checked against IGoR. A later analysis scored TCR-TCR, TCR-HLA and TCR-CMV co-occurrence with hypergeometric tests, applying a repertoire-size bias correction to TCR pairs. In a later analysis, false discovery rates were estimated by permuting HLA or CMV assignments 20 times. In a later analysis, co-occurring TCRs were grouped with DBSCAN, and TCRdist sequence similarity was added when clustering was performed within HLA-allele-positive subsets. Repertoires with fewer than 30,000 or more than 120,000 public chains, plus five repertoires with anomalous nucleotide sharing, were excluded from co-occurrence clustering. TCRdb obtained this table from immuneACCESS and retained in-frame rearrangements with V and J assigned. These tables miss some clones; where compared with another copy, unresolved V genes account for less than half of the shortfall, and the remainder is unexplained. V and J calls and clone size are given by that table; D and trimming were obtained from the DNA. The sample profile shows 30,000 to 35,000 clones; about 79% of them were found once. Together, the top ten hold 3.6% of the sample.

Details on this clone: The clone's antigen remains unknown. Base quality data are lacking; no much larger clone is found one base away.

The V and J genes are TRBV9 and TRBJ2-5, and 7 bases in between align with TRBD1. What was sequenced was PBMCs. The sequence derives from a woman between 18 and 30 years old in good health and CMV-seronegative. CDR3 protein: CASSVEQGIFETQYF. The nucleotide sequence is given as TGTGCCAGCAGCGTAGAACAGGGGATCTTCGAGACCCAGTACTTC. When the CDR3 is completed using the reference TRBV9 and TRBJ2-5 genes on either side, the full variable domain is DSGVTQTPKHLITATGQRVTLRCSPRSGDLSVYWYQQSLDQGLQFLIQYYNGEERAKGNILERFSAQQFPDLHSELNLSSLELGDSALYFCASSVEQGIFETQYFGPGTRLLVL.